This T cell receptor (beta chain) was observed in a study of shared clonotypes between healthy human individuals. Several immunoSEQ 96-well plates shared each subset's DNA, each plate a replicate. Using roughly 200 ng DNA, about 29,000 T cell genomes, the sorted-subset replicate PCRs were run. Assay: immunoSEQ multiplex PCR; the TCRdb copy retains only in-frame clones and omits some. The data contain about 2.1 million clones, 93% of them seen just once; the ten biggest clones take up about 1.7%. In the naive CD8 group, cells lacked CD45RO and were positively selected for CCR7, so terminally differentiated effector memory CD45RA+ cells were left out. The sequence was obtained from a man younger than 35 in good health. Some clones in this sample may be carry-over from other donors' samples. Sequencing was carried out using naive CD8+ T cells from PBMCs.

CDR3 loop: CASSVTPYNEQFF. Here the CDR3 DNA reads TGTGCCAGCAGCGTAACTCCTTACAATGAGCAGTTCTTC. The chain joins TRBV9 to TRBJ2-1; no clear D. Trimming took 1 base from V and 4 from J, leaving 6 bases between them. The CDR3 covers 13 residues. The germline gives CDR1 SGDLS, CDR2 YYNGEE.